This T cell receptor beta chain was documented in a study of T cell responses to AZD1222 COVID-19 vaccine. The overall study: Second-dose timings of about 4 or about 12 weeks were pooled.

General study points: Only after the peak T cell response were repertoires sampled.

This table comes from immunoSEQ multiplex PCR, and its TCRdb copy is limited to in-frame clones, with some not included. Found here are 100,000 to 120,000 clones, around 89% of them singletons; the top ten hold 2% to 3%. Concerning this clone itself: The target antigen is unknown.

The input for sequencing was peripheral blood, taken on day 0 of AZD1222 vaccination. The source of this sequence is an adult in good health.

The CDR3 DNA reads as TGTGCCAGCAGCAAATTGCTAGCGGGAGGCCACGAGCAGTACTTC. The encoded protein is CASSKLLAGGHEQYF. The gene calls are TRBV21-1 and TRBJ2-7; no check of the table's D call, TRBD2, against the DNA was made. TRBV21-1 is a listed pseudogene. This CDR3 has 15 amino acids.